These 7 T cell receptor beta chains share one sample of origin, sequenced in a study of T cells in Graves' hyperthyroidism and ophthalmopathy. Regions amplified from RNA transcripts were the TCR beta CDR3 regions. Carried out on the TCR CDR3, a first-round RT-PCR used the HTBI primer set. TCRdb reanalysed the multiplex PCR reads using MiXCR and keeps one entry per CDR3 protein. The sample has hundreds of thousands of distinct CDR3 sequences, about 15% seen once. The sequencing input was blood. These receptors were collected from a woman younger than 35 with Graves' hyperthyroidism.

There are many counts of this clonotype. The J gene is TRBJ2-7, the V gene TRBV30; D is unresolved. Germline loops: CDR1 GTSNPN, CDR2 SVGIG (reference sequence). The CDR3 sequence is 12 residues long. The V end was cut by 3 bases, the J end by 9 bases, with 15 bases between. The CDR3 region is CAWRGLLGRQYF. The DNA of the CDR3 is TGTGCCTGGAGAGGCCTATTGGGAAGGCAGTACTTC.

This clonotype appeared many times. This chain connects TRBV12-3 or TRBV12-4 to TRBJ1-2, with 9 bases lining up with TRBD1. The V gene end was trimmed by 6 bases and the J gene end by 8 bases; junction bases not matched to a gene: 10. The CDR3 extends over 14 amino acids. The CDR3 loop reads CASRQIGTGQGYTF. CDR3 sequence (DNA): TGTGCCAGCAGGCAAATCGGGACAGGGCAGGGCTACACCTTC.

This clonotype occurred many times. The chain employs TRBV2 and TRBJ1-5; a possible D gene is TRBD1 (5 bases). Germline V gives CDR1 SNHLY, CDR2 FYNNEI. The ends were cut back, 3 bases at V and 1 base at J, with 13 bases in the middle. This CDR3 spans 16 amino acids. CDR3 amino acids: CASSDPTGASNQPQHF. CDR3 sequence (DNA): TGTGCCAGCAGTGACCCAACTGGGGCGAGCAATCAGCCCCAGCATTTT.

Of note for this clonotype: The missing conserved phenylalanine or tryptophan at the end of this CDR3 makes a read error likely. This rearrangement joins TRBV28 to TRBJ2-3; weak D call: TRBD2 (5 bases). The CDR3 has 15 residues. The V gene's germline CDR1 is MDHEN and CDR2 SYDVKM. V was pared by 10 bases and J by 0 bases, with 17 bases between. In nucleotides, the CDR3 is TGTGCCATCCGAGACGGGGAGTTGAGCACAGATACGCAGTATCTT. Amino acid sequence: CAIRDGELSTDTQYL.

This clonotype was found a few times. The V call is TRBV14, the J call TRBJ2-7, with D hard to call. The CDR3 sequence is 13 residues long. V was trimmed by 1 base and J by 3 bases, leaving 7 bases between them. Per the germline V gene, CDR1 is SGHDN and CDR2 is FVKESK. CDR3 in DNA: TGTGCCAGCAGCCAAGTCCCATTCTACGAGCAGTACTTC. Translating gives CASSQVPFYEQYF. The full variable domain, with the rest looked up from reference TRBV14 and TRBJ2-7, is EAGVTQFPSHSVIEKGQTVTLRCDPISGHDNLYWYRRVMGKEIKFLLHFVKESKQDESGMPNNRFLAERTGGTYSTLKVQPAELEDSGVYFCASSQVPFYEQYFGPGTRLTVT.

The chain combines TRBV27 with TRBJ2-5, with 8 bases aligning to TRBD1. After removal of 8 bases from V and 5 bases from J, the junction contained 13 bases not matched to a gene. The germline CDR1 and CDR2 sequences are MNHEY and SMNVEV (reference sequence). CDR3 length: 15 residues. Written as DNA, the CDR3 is TGTGCCAGCGCACCGAGACAGGGGTCCGGGGAGACCCAGTACTTC. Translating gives CASAPRQGSGETQYF.

CDR3 nucleotides: TGCAGTGCTAGCCCCTTGAGGGTTTCTTCTAGGACCGGGGAGCTGTTTTTT. As protein: CSASPLRVSSRTGELFF. This chain joins TRBV20-1 and TRBJ2-2, with D perhaps TRBD2 (5 bases). The length of the CDR3 is 17 residues. V was shortened by 3 bases and J by 5 bases, with 22 bases between the two germline ends. Germline CDR1 reads DFQATT; CDR2 reads SNEGSKA (reference sequence).